What follows is one TCR beta chain and its context. The antigen is undetermined. The record originates from a study of cytomegalovirus exposure and HLA in healthy donors. Study findings and constraints: There were some V segments, including TRBV6-2 and TRBV6-3, excluded as indistinguishable. Associated with HLA alleles at 0.05 false discovery rate in a later analysis were some 16,000 TCR beta sequences. In a later analysis, the majority of CMV-associated beta chains seemingly showed HLA restriction.

Primers: 60 Vbeta forward and 13 Jbeta reverse. Clones were read by immunoSEQ multiplex PCR, and TCRdb kept only the in-frame ones, dropping some. Found here are 130,000 or so clones, about 87% of them singletons; the top ten hold roughly 5.2%. The CDR3 covers 15 residues. Trimming took off 4 bases at V and 2 bases at J, with 11 bases between the two ends. Germline CDR1 is MGHRA and CDR2 is YSYEKL. This receptor was obtained from a woman aged 25 to 39 in good health and CMV-seronegative. The sample consisted of PBMCs. The J gene is TRBJ1-4, the V gene TRBV4-1; unclear D gene. The CDR3 region has the DNA TGCGCCAGCAGCCCTTGGAGAGTCACTAATGAAAAACTGTTTTTT. Encoded protein: CASSPWRVTNEKLFF.